This T cell receptor (beta chain) was profiled in a study of cytomegalovirus exposure and HLA in healthy donors. General study findings and limits: A missense variant in DCLRE1C was later tied to TCR beta V- and J-gene trimming. Data from an earlier analysis indicated that most TCR beta V segments were productive either about 90% or about 30% of the time. When the data were analyzed later, several of the most significant clusters appeared to be linked to common viral pathogens.

The PCR employed 60 Vbeta primers together with 13 Jbeta primers. In the original workflow: Around 9.9 million shared chains were among the approximately 80 million unique TCR beta chains that a later analysis counted. Sequencing was performed with immunoSEQ multiplex PCR; in TCRdb, only in-frame clones are kept and a portion is missing. V and J calls and clone size are those listed in that table; D and trimming were worked out from the DNA. Of about 130,000 clones listed, about 78% are singletons. Comment on this clone: Antigen specificity is unknown.

The V end lost 5 bases, the J end lost 4 bases, and 9 bases lay between the germline ends. This CDR3 is 13 amino acids long. Germline-derived CDR1 and CDR2 are SGHTA and FQGNSA. The specimen sequenced was PBMCs. The sequence was collected from a human donor in good health. The rearrangement joins TRBV7-2 to TRBJ1-5, with a tentative D call TRBD1 (5 bases). CDR3 coding DNA: TGTGCCAGCAGCATGACAGTTAATCAGCCCCAGCATTTT. Its protein is CASSMTVNQPQHF.